This TCR beta chain is drawn from a study of blood T cell repertoires in COVID-19. Germline V CDR1 and CDR2: SGHRS, YFSETQ. V shed 4 bases, J shed 1 base, and the junction held 4 bases outside the gene matches. The CDR3 has 14 residues. The data were produced by immunoSEQ multiplex PCR, yet TCRdb's version contains in-frame clones alone and is incomplete. The table has roughly 170,000 clones, around 88% seen once. The TCR originated in a woman aged 50 to 60 in a cohort exposed to, infected with or recovered from COVID-19 (not recorded which). The V gene is TRBV5-1, the J gene TRBJ2-5; 7 bases match TRBD1. Sequencing was done on a sample of PBMCs or T cells enriched from blood (not recorded which). CDR3 sequence (DNA): TGCGCCAGCAGCCAGGGACAGTTCCAAGAGACCCAGTACTTC. Translated, it gives CASSQGQFQETQYF.